This T cell receptor (beta chain) was identified in a study of blood T cell repertoires in COVID-19. Whole-study context: In each case, the material was cDNA or gDNA derived from T cells, B-cell-depleted T cells, or PBMCs.

Germline trimming cut 6 bases from V and 2 bases from J; bases unmatched to any gene: 7. This CDR3 is 16 amino acids long. The germline V gene encodes CDR1 SGHRS and CDR2 YFSETQ. How the authors handled the data: Reference gene primer amplification yielded estimated nucleated cell counts. Only in-frame clones appear in the TCRdb table, and some are missing; sequencing was by immunoSEQ multiplex PCR. V and J calls plus clone size are reproduced from that table; the DNA served to infer D and trimming. Among approximately 260,000 clones, around four fifths were seen once, and the ten largest hold under 5.5%.

The chain has TRBV5-1 and TRBJ2-2; 10 nucleotides line up with TRBD2. The sequence came from a man in his fifties or sixties who had recovered from COVID-19. Sequencing was done on a sample of peripheral blood. The CDR3 sequence: CASNPRTSGNTGELFF. DNA for the CDR3: TGCGCCAGCAACCCCAGGACTAGCGGTAACACCGGGGAGCTGTTTTTT. Supplemented by reference TRBV5-1 and TRBJ2-2, the full variable domain reads KAGVTQTPRYLIKTRGQQVTLSCSPISGHRSVSWYQQTPGQGLQFLFEYFSETQRNKGNFPGRFSGRQFSNSRSEMNVSTLELGDSALYLCASNPRTSGNTGELFFGEGSRLTVL.